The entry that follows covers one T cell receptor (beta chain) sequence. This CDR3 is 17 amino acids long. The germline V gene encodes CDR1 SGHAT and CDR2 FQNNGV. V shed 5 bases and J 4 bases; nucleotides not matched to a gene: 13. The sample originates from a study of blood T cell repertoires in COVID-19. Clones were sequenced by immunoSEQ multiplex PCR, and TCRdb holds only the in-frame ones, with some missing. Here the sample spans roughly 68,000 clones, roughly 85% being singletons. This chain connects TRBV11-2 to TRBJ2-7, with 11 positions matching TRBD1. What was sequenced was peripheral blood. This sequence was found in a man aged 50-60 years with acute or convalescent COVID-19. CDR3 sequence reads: CASSPINRGTGGYEQYF. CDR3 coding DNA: TGTGCCAGCAGCCCAATCAACCGCGGGACAGGGGGGTACGAGCAGTACTTC.